This T cell receptor (beta chain) was retrieved from a study of control samples from healthy donors and cancer patients. This CDR3 is built from 14 residues. Trimming pared 5 bases from V and 10 bases from J, leaving 17 bases between. The germline CDR1 and CDR2 sequences are SGHAT and FQNNGV. The protocol was immunoSEQ multiplex PCR, while the TCRdb copy is restricted to in-frame clones and leaves out a portion. The sample has around 110,000 clones; approximately 93% are singletons. V is TRBV11-2 and J is TRBJ1-4, with TRBD1 as a possible D gene (5 bases). The sample comprised blood. The receptor's source is a man aged 30 to 45 in good health. CDR3 DNA sequence: TGTGCCAGCAGCGCGATGGCTGGGGCGGGAAAACTGTTTTTT. This sequence encodes CASSAMAGAGKLFF.